Below are 24 T cell receptor beta chains sequenced from a single sample in a study of breast tumors, draining lymph nodes, adjacent tissues. MiXCR, run by TCRdb on the multiplex PCR reads, gives a single entry per CDR3 protein. The data hold roughly 70,000 distinct CDR3 sequences, with 40% to 55% observed a single time. The sequenced sample consisted of breast tumor tissue. The receptors derive from a female donor with breast cancer. Some clones in this sample may be carry-over from other donors' samples.

In this sample, this clonotype turned up many times. The chain carries TRBV9 and TRBJ2-7, with 7 bases fitting TRBD1. J was trimmed by 0 bases and V by 0 bases; bases with no gene match: 6. This CDR3 contains 16 residues. CDR1 is SGDLS and CDR2 is YYNGEE in the germline V gene. The CDR3: CASSVGEGAVSYEQYF. DNA of the CDR3: TGTGCCAGCAGCGTAGGCGAGGGGGCCGTCTCCTACGAGCAGTACTTC. The entire variable domain, with the rest obtained from reference TRBV9 and TRBJ2-7, is as follows: DSGVTQTPKHLITATGQRVTLRCSPRSGDLSVYWYQQSLDQGLQFLIQYYNGEERAKGNILERFSAQQFPDLHSELNLSSLELGDSALYFCASSVGEGAVSYEQYFGPGTRLTVT.

The chain couples TRBV6-1 to TRBJ2-3, with TRBD2 identical over 11 bases. With V trimmed by 7 bases and J by 11 bases, 14 bases remained unmatched. From germline, CDR1 is MNHNS and CDR2 SASEGT. The CDR3 has 15 amino acids. CDR3 amino acids: CASKGTSGTYNEQYF. CDR3 bases: TGTGCCAGCAAAGGGACTAGCGGAACCTACAATGAGCAGTATTTT.

This chain links TRBV29-1 with TRBJ2-3, with D possibly being TRBD2 (5 bases). This CDR3 region has 11 residues. CDR1 is SQVTM, CDR2 ANQGSEA, per germline. V was pared by 8 bases and J by 5 bases, with 11 bases between. In DNA form, the CDR3 reads TGCAGCCACTTGGCGGGAGATACGCAGTATTTT. It codes for CSHLAGDTQYF.

To note about this clonotype: This is likely a read error, given that the CDR3 carries no conserved phenylalanine or tryptophan at its end. It is unclear where the CDR3 begins or ends on the DNA, so no DNA is shown, and the CDR3 is as TCRdb lists it. The chain has TRBV25-1 and TRBJ1-2. The CDR3 is 17 residues long, counting both termini. Germline V gene lookup returns CDR1 MGHDK and CDR2 SYGVNS. The CDR3 reads CACSAREATRTNYGYTI.

This clonotype was counted many times. The V and J genes are TRBV18 and TRBJ2-1; 7 bases are shared with TRBD2. Germline CDR1 reads KGHSH; CDR2 reads LQKENI. The CDR3 has 15 residues. The J segment lost 6 bases and the V segment lost 1 base, leaving 6 bases of the junction unmatched. CDR3 region: CASSPRQGGPNEQFF. For the CDR3, the DNA is TGTGCCAGCTCACCACGTCAGGGAGGGCCCAATGAGCAGTTCTTC.

The chain combines TRBV9 with TRBJ2-7; 9 nucleotides match TRBD1. J was trimmed by 6 bases and V by 6 bases; bases with no gene match: 10. The CDR3 spans 14 residues. Germline-derived CDR1 and CDR2 are SGDLS and YYNGEE. CDR3 nucleotide sequence: TGTGCCAGCAACCTGGGGACAGGGAATCTCGAGCAGTACTTC. Translated, it gives CASNLGTGNLEQYF.

This clonotype was seen at least ten times. The V and J genes are TRBV19 and TRBJ2-5; no clear D gene. Germline V lookup: CDR1 LNHDA, CDR2 SQIVND (reference sequence). Trimming cost V 8 bases and J 1 base, with 14 bases left between them. This CDR3 region has 14 residues. The CDR3 region is CASPPPQAQETQYF. The CDR3 nucleotides read TGTGCCAGTCCCCCCCCCCAGGCCCAAGAGACCCAGTACTTC.

This clonotype turned up a few times. This may come from a read error, since a much larger clone is one base off. The rearrangement links TRBV6-1 to TRBJ2-2, with TRBD2 identical over 8 bases. Germline loops: CDR1 MNHNS, CDR2 SASEGT. This CDR3 spans 14 amino acids. The CDR3 reads CASTPGLGGRELSF. CDR3 coding DNA: TGTGCCAGCACCCCGGGACTAGGGGGGCGGGAGCTGTCTTTT.

This sequence joins TRBV5-8 and TRBJ1-1; 10 nucleotides match TRBD1. The CDR3 has 18 residues. Germline V gives CDR1 SGHTS, CDR2 YDEGEE. Trimming took 4 bases from V and 0 from J; bases not matched to a gene: 12. The CDR3: CASSGIRDRGRLNTEAFF. CDR3 in DNA: TGTGCCAGCAGCGGAATCCGGGACAGGGGCCGATTGAACACTGAAGCTTTCTTT.

There are many counts of this clonotype. The rearrangement uses TRBV6-5 and TRBJ2-1; 12 bases match TRBD2. This CDR3 is 17 amino acids long. CDR1 and CDR2 from the germline V gene are MNHEY and SVGAGI. V gave up 0 bases and J gave up 6 bases; unmatched junction bases: 6. CDR3 amino acids: CASSYSPTSGRGNEQFF. CDR3 nucleotides: TGTGCCAGCAGTTACTCCCCGACTAGCGGGAGAGGCAATGAGCAGTTCTTC.

Worth noting for this clonotype: A read error is possible here, since a much larger clone lies one base away. The chain has TRBV11-3 and TRBJ2-5, with D possibly TRBD1 on 6 matching bases. The CDR3 extends over 13 amino acids. Trimming removed 5 bases at V and 7 bases at J, with 14 bases between. Per the germline V gene, CDR1 is SGHNT and CDR2 is YENEEA. CDR3 in amino acids: CASSLSVGATQYF. The CDR3 DNA reads TGTGCCAGCAGCCTGAGCGTGGGGGCGACCCAGTACTTC. The whole variable domain, filled in from reference TRBV11-3 and TRBJ2-5, reads EAGVVQSPRYKIIEKKQPVAFWCNPISGHNTLYWYLQNLGQGPELLIRYENEEAVDDSQLPKDRFSAERLKGVDSTLKIQPAELGDSAVYLCASSLSVGATQYFGPGTRLLVL.

The chain joins TRBV19 to TRBJ1-1; a possible D gene is TRBD1 (6 bases). Germline V gives CDR1 LNHDA, CDR2 SQIVND (reference sequence). The CDR3 length is 13 residues. Deletions cut 6 bases from V and 1 base from J, with 9 bases between. CDR3 protein: CASRDRGNTEAFF. As DNA, the CDR3 is TGTGCCAGTAGGGACAGAGGGAACACTGAAGCTTTCTTT.

Turning to this clonotype: The junction shows a germline mismatch at one end, possibly a read error. The chain has TRBV20-1 and TRBJ2-7, with 9 bases fitting TRBD2. Germline V gene data show CDR1 as DFQATT and CDR2 as SNEGSKA (reference sequence). The CDR3 consists of 14 residues. The CDR3 sequence is CSTPSSSGTYGQYF. As DNA, the CDR3 is TGCAGTACTCCCTCATCTAGCGGGACATACGGGCAGTACTTC.

The V and J genes are TRBV5-4 and TRBJ2-6, with 11 bases identical to TRBD2. This CDR3 has 19 amino acids. V shed 3 bases and J 1 base; nucleotides not matched to a gene: 9. CDR1 SGHNT and CDR2 YYREEE come from the germline V gene (reference sequence). CDR3 residues: CASSSFGLAGFSGANVLTF. The CDR3 bases are TGTGCCAGCAGCTCCTTCGGACTAGCGGGCTTTTCTGGGGCCAACGTCCTGACTTTC.

This clonotype ranks as medium-sized. This chain links TRBV10-3 with TRBJ2-7; 9 nucleotides agree with TRBD2. Germline lookup yields CDR1 ENHRY and CDR2 SYGVKD. This CDR3 region has 16 residues. J was trimmed by 2 bases and V by 3 bases; bases with no gene match: 8. DNA for the CDR3: TGTGCCATCAGTGATTTGACTAGCGGTTTTACCTACGAGCAGTACTTC. This encodes CAISDLTSGFTYEQYF.

The rearrangement uses TRBV19 and TRBJ1-6; possibly TRBD1 for D (5 bases). This CDR3 comprises 19 residues. V lost 5 bases, J lost 9 bases, and 29 bases lay in between. Germline CDR1 LNHDA, CDR2 SQIVND (reference sequence). CDR3 DNA: TGTGCCAGTAGTGTCTCGATCGGACAAGTAAGGGTCGATATTTCACCCCTCCACTTT. This translates into CASSVSIGQVRVDISPLHF.

The chain is built from TRBV20-1 and TRBJ2-1; D possibly corresponds to TRBD2 (6 bases). CDR3 length: 18 residues. Germline values: CDR1 DFQATT, CDR2 SNEGSKA (reference sequence). V was cut by 5 bases and J by 8 bases, with 31 bases left in between. The CDR3 coding sequence is TGCAGTGCTGGGGGTGTTGTCTCTACTACCGGGGGTCCCGATGAGCAGTTCTTC. Translating gives CSAGGVVSTTGGPDEQFF.

The CDR3: CAISESGSGNKGADTQYF. The CDR3 DNA sequence: TGTGCCATCAGTGAGTCCGGGTCAGGAAACAAAGGGGCAGATACGCAGTATTTT. V usage is TRBV10-3 and J usage is TRBJ2-3, with a tentative D call TRBD1 (5 bases). Germline V lookup: CDR1 ENHRY, CDR2 SYGVKD. V dropped 0 bases and J dropped 4 bases, with 20 bases sitting between them. CDR3 length equals 18 residues.

This clonotype occurred many times. The V gene is TRBV2, the J gene TRBJ2-7, with D possibly TRBD2 on 5 matching bases. Germline loops: CDR1 SNHLY, CDR2 FYNNEI. V was pared by 7 bases and J by 0 bases, with 7 bases between. The CDR3 length is 12 residues. The CDR3 is CASMEVSYEQYF. In DNA, the CDR3 is TGTGCCAGCATGGAGGTCTCCTACGAGCAGTACTTC.

This sequence joins TRBV13 and TRBJ1-5, with D possibly being TRBD1 (5 bases). V dropped 0 bases and J dropped 4 bases, with 7 bases sitting between them. The CDR3 has 14 amino acids. Germline CDR1 and CDR2: PRHDT and FYEKMQ (reference sequence). DNA for the CDR3: TGTGCCAGCAGCTTAGGGACAGAAAATCAGCCCCAGCATTTT. Protein: CASSLGTENQPQHF.

V is TRBV9 and J is TRBJ2-3, with TRBD2 matching 12 bases. Germline CDR1 and CDR2: SGDLS and YYNGEE. The CDR3 runs to 19 residues. V gave up 7 bases and J gave up 2 bases; unmatched junction bases: 17. CDR3 nucleotides: TGTGCCAGCTCACCACCCCTAGCGGGAGGGCTGAAGGACACAGATACGCAGTATTTT. Encoded protein: CASSPPLAGGLKDTDTQYF.

The chain employs TRBV19 and TRBJ2-3; a weak D match, TRBD2 (5 bases). CDR1 and CDR2 (germline): LNHDA, SQIVND (reference sequence). Trimming stripped 9 bases from V and 2 bases from J, with 24 bases between. The CDR3 runs 17 residues. For the CDR3, the DNA is TGTGCCAGCAGTGGGTATGACTACGAGCAGTACACAGATACGCAGTATTTT. Its translation is CASSGYDYEQYTDTQYF.

The V and J genes are TRBV29-1 and TRBJ2-6; unclear D gene. CDR1 and CDR2 from the germline V gene are SQVTM and ANQGSEA. The CDR3 has 13 residues. Deletions cut 1 base from V and 0 bases from J, with 1 base between. DNA of the CDR3: TGCAGCGTTGAAGGCTCTGGGGCCAACGTCCTGACTTTC. This codes for CSVEGSGANVLTF.

This clonotype showed up many times. The rearrangement joins TRBV5-4 to TRBJ2-7; 9 bases agree with TRBD1. Looked up from germline, CDR1 is SGHNT and CDR2 is YYREEE (reference sequence). V lost 5 bases to trimming and J lost 5 bases; unmatched junction nucleotides: 8. This CDR3 region has 14 residues. The CDR3 is CASRRTGGGHEQYF. The DNA for the CDR3 is TGTGCCAGCAGACGTACAGGGGGCGGCCACGAGCAGTACTTC. The variable domain in full, with the rest retrieved from reference TRBV5-4 and TRBJ2-7, is ETGVTQSPTHLIKTRGQQVTLRCSSQSGHNTVSWYQQALGQGPQFIFQYYREEENGRGNFPPRFSGLQFPNYSSELNVNALELDDSALYLCASRRTGGGHEQYFGPGTRLTVT.